One and the same sample provided the 30 T cell receptor beta chains below, sequenced in a study of response to subunit inactivated influenza vaccine. TCRdb reprocessed the RT-PCR reads via MiXCR and lists one record per CDR3 protein. The sample holds 400,000 to 650,000 distinct CDR3 sequences; approximately 7.7% are singletons and the top ten take under 15%. Sequences were derived from PBMCs from blood, sampled around 2 years after vaccination. The receptors shown here come from a man aged 45-69 years who received an inactivated influenza vaccine.

The rearrangement links TRBV5-6 to TRBJ1-2, with a weak D call TRBD1 (6 bases). The CDR3 loop spans 14 amino acids. V shed 4 bases and J shed 4 bases, with 14 bases lying between them. The germline gives CDR1 SGHDT, CDR2 YYEEEE. As DNA, the CDR3 is TGTGCCAGCAGCAATTTACAGGGTAGCTATGGCTACACCTTC. The encoded protein is CASSNLQGSYGYTF.

This clonotype was found a few times. The chain carries TRBV7-2 and TRBJ2-1; 12 nucleotides agree with TRBD2. This CDR3 is 17 amino acids long. CDR1 is SGHTA and CDR2 is FQGNSA in the germline V gene. J lost 4 bases, V lost 0 bases, and 4 bases had no gene match. The chain's CDR3 is CASSLAGGLAGYNEQFF. DNA for the CDR3: TGTGCCAGCAGCTTAGCAGGAGGACTAGCGGGGTACAATGAGCAGTTCTTC.

Details on this clonotype: This could be a read error, since a much larger clone is one nucleotide away. The rearrangement links TRBV12-3 or TRBV12-4 to TRBJ2-1, with TRBD2 as a possible D gene (5 bases). The CDR3 loop spans 14 amino acids. In DNA, the CDR3 is TGTGCCAGCAGTTTGTCGCTAGCTATCAATGATCAGTTCTTC. Protein product: CASSLSLAINDQFF.

Ten or more counts support this clonotype. The chain recombines TRBV11-2 with TRBJ2-3, with unresolved D. This CDR3 has 17 residues. In germline, CDR1 is SGHAT, CDR2 FQNNGV. The germline V and J ends were trimmed by 3 bases and 0 bases, with 16 bases remaining between them. The CDR3 DNA reads TGTGCCAGCAGCTTCGTAGCTGAAAGAACTAGCACAGATACGCAGTATTTT. This translates into CASSFVAERTSTDTQYF.

This rearrangement joins TRBV21-1 to TRBJ2-5; the table's D call of TRBD1 was not tested on the DNA. TRBV21-1 is given as a pseudogene. The CDR3 spans 14 residues. The CDR3 loop is CASDPYREQETQYF. DNA of the CDR3: TGTGCCAGCGACCCCTACAGGGAGCAAGAGACCCAGTACTTC.

The V and J genes are TRBV5-5 and TRBJ2-1, with D perhaps matching TRBD2 (5 bases). The CDR3 consists of 13 residues. V lost 4 bases to trimming and J lost 9 bases, with 14 bases between them. Looked up from germline, CDR1 is SGHKS and CDR2 is YYEKEE (reference sequence). The CDR3 nucleotides read TGTGCCAGCAGCCCCAGGATAACTAGTGAGCAGTTCTTC. Its protein product is CASSPRITSEQFF.

This clonotype was seen repeatedly, ten times or more. This rearrangement joins TRBV20-1 to TRBJ2-1; 9 bases map to TRBD1. The junction had 9 bases not matched to a gene; V was cut back by 3 bases and J by 6 bases. The germline V gene has CDR1 DFQATT and CDR2 SNEGSKA (reference sequence). The CDR3 extends over 15 amino acids. In nucleotides, the CDR3 is TGCAGTGCTAGTGTGGGACAGGGAAGGGGCAATGAGCAGTTCTTC. It encodes CSASVGQGRGNEQFF.

This clonotype has a handful of counts. The chain employs TRBV20-1 and TRBJ2-7; 7 positions agree with TRBD2. CDR1 is DFQATT, CDR2 SNEGSKA, per germline (reference sequence). The V gene end was trimmed by 7 bases and the J gene end by 3 bases; junction bases not matched to a gene: 15. This CDR3 has 15 amino acids. In DNA, the CDR3 is TGCAGTGTTCCTCGCACCGGGGGGTATTTCTACGAGCAGTACTTC. Translating it yields CSVPRTGGYFYEQYF.

This clonotype appeared many times. The rearrangement uses TRBV5-5 and TRBJ2-2; unclear D gene. Germline V gene data show CDR1 as SGHKS and CDR2 as YYEKEE (reference sequence). Deletions cut 0 bases from V and 0 bases from J, with 12 bases between. The CDR3 length is 17 residues. This CDR3 reads CASSLGPAAANTGELFF. Here the CDR3 DNA reads TGTGCCAGCAGCTTGGGGCCCGCCGCCGCGAACACCGGGGAGCTGTTTTTT.

The table lists this clonotype with a few counts. The V gene is TRBV20-1, the J gene TRBJ1-1; D is undetermined. The CDR3 is 12 amino acids. Germline V gene data show CDR1 as DFQATT and CDR2 as SNEGSKA (reference sequence). V was trimmed by 6 bases and J by 1 base, leaving 9 bases between them. The CDR3 loop is CSAQLQNTEAFF. As DNA, the CDR3 is TGCAGTGCACAGCTTCAGAACACTGAAGCTTTCTTT.

The CDR3 sequence: CATSDPTPNTQYF. The CDR3 nucleotides are TGTGCCACCAGTGATCCGACCCCAAATACGCAGTATTTT. V and J are TRBV24-1 and TRBJ2-3; D not resolved. The CDR3 totals 13 residues. From germline, CDR1 is KGHDR and CDR2 SFDVKD. V was shortened by 3 bases and J by 7 bases, with 10 bases between the two germline ends.

The chain joins TRBV11-2 to TRBJ1-2; D is perhaps TRBD1 (5 bases). The CDR3 totals 16 residues. CDR1 SGHAT and CDR2 FQNNGV come from the germline V gene. Trimming took 1 base from V and 5 from J, leaving 17 bases between them. CDR3 amino acids: CASSLGMEGTGYGYTF. The DNA for the CDR3 is TGTGCCAGCAGCTTAGGTATGGAGGGGACTGGATATGGCTACACCTTC.

In its sample, this clonotype was seen a few times. This sequence joins TRBV28 and TRBJ1-1; D remains unclear. CDR3 size: 13 residues. The V gene's germline CDR1 is MDHEN and CDR2 SYDVKM. Trimming took off 2 bases at V and 6 bases at J, with 10 bases between the two ends. CDR3 sequence: CASSLAIDAEAFF. The CDR3 region has the DNA TGTGCCAGCAGTTTAGCTATTGACGCTGAAGCTTTCTTT.

This clonotype was recorded many times. The chain couples TRBV3-1 to TRBJ2-2; no definite D call. This CDR3 has 15 amino acids. Trimming removed 6 bases at V and 5 bases at J, with 16 bases between. Germline V gene sequence: CDR1 LGHDT, CDR2 YNNKEL (reference sequence). The CDR3 is CASRSVEPLTGELFF. The CDR3 DNA follows: TGTGCCAGCAGGTCCGTTGAGCCATTGACCGGGGAGCTGTTTTTT.

This chain links TRBV24-1 with TRBJ2-1; TRBD1 might be the D (5 bases). In germline, CDR1 is KGHDR, CDR2 SFDVKD. The CDR3 contains 13 residues. The V end lost 5 bases, the J end lost 9 bases, and 13 bases lay between the germline ends. DNA of the CDR3: TGTGCCACCAGTGCCCCAGGGAATAGTGAGCAGTTCTTC. Amino acid sequence: CATSAPGNSEQFF.

There are many counts of this clonotype. This chain joins TRBV6-5 and TRBJ2-2; no definite D call. CDR1 MNHEY and CDR2 SVGAGI come from the germline V gene. The CDR3 has 13 amino acids. The germline V and J ends were trimmed by 3 bases and 2 bases, with 4 bases remaining between them. The CDR3, as DNA: TGTGCCAGCAGTTATACTAACACCGGGGAGCTGTTTTTT. This gives the protein CASSYTNTGELFF.

This clonotype showed up just a few times. The chain combines TRBV4-2 with TRBJ2-1; the D gene is possibly TRBD2 (6 bases). Germline V gene lookup returns CDR1 LGHNA and CDR2 YNFKEQ. The CDR3 consists of 14 residues. Trimming removed 4 bases at V and 16 bases at J, with 23 bases between. The CDR3 reads CASSPQENRDSPFF. CDR3 nucleotides: TGTGCCAGCAGCCCTCAAGAAAACCGGGACTCCCCTTTCTTC.

The rearrangement links TRBV7-6 to TRBJ2-7; D is perhaps TRBD2 (6 bases). With 5 bases removed from V and 0 bases from J, the gap between germline ends came to 17 bases. In germline, CDR1 is SGHVS, CDR2 FNYEAQ. This CDR3 comprises 16 residues. The CDR3 is CASSMPHDGSSYEQYF. In DNA form, the CDR3 reads TGTGCCAGCAGCATGCCGCACGACGGGAGCTCCTACGAGCAGTACTTC.

This clonotype was found many times. CDR3 nucleotides: TGCAGCGCCGGGGCCGGGACAGGACGAAATGAGCAGTTCTTC. Translated, it gives CSAGAGTGRNEQFF. V and J are TRBV29-1 and TRBJ2-1, with TRBD1 matching 8 bases. This CDR3 has 14 residues. The junction had 12 bases not matched to a gene; V was cut back by 7 bases and J by 7 bases. The germline V gene encodes CDR1 SQVTM and CDR2 ANQGSEA.

In its sample, this clonotype was seen a few times. The gene calls are TRBV7-9 and TRBJ1-1; D uncertain. In germline, CDR1 is SEHNR, CDR2 FQNEAQ (reference sequence). Trimming stripped 9 bases from V and 5 bases from J, with 10 bases between. The CDR3 length is 11 residues. CDR3 in amino acids: CASDPGTEAFF. Here the CDR3 DNA reads TGTGCCAGTGACCCCGGGACTGAAGCTTTCTTT.

This clonotype was counted ten times or more. This sequence joins TRBV5-1 and TRBJ2-7, with TRBD1 matching 8 bases. V shed 3 bases and J 7 bases; nucleotides not matched to a gene: 9. This CDR3 comprises 14 residues. The germline gives CDR1 SGHRS, CDR2 YFSETQ. The CDR3 region has the DNA TGCGCCAGCAGCTGGACAGGGTCGGATAGGGAGCAGTACTTC. It is translated as CASSWTGSDREQYF.

This clonotype was seen a handful of times. The J gene is TRBJ2-3, the V gene TRBV5-8; D uncertain. CDR1 and CDR2 from the germline V gene are SGHTS and YDEGEE. V dropped 5 bases and J dropped 4 bases, with 14 bases sitting between them. The CDR3 consists of 14 residues. The CDR3 loop reads CASSPTWVSDTQYF. CDR3 sequence (DNA): TGTGCCAGCAGTCCGACATGGGTATCAGATACGCAGTATTTT.

This clonotype has more than one count but fewer than ten. The chain has TRBV10-3 and TRBJ2-3, with 7 nucleotides matching TRBD1. The CDR3 is made up of 17 amino acids. Germline CDR1 is ENHRY and CDR2 is SYGVKD. With V trimmed by 5 bases and J by 2 bases, 13 bases remained unmatched. CDR3 sequence reads: CAISKEDTGAFTDTQYF. CDR3 nucleotide sequence: TGTGCCATCAGTAAGGAGGATACAGGGGCTTTCACAGATACGCAGTATTTT.

This clonotype appeared a few times. J is TRBJ2-5 and V is TRBV7-9, with TRBD1 matching 10 bases. This CDR3 is 17 amino acids long. The V segment lost 1 base and the J segment 3 bases; nucleotides outside the gene matches: 8. The germline V gene has CDR1 SEHNR and CDR2 FQNEAQ (reference sequence). The chain's CDR3 is CASSLGRVTGGEETQYF. The DNA of the CDR3 is TGTGCCAGCAGCTTAGGGCGTGTGACAGGGGGCGAAGAGACCCAGTACTTC.

In this sample, this clonotype turned up a few times. The V and J genes are TRBV6-2 or TRBV6-3 and TRBJ1-5; unclear D gene. The CDR3 is 13 residues long. V was clipped by 6 bases and J by 4 bases, with 10 bases between them. Germline CDR1 and CDR2: MNHEY and SVGEGT. CDR3 amino acids: CASRTDGNQPQHF. DNA of the CDR3: TGTGCCAGCAGGACGGACGGGAATCAGCCCCAGCATTTT.

This clonotype was seen a few times. This chain uses TRBV7-3 with TRBJ2-1, with 10 positions matching TRBD1. Germline lookup yields CDR1 SGHTA and CDR2 FQGTGA. Germline trimming cut 5 bases from V and 7 bases from J; bases unmatched to any gene: 8. The CDR3 sequence is 15 residues long. Written as DNA, the CDR3 is TGTGCCAGCAGCCGAAACCGGGACAGGGGTAATGAGCAGTTCTTC. Its protein product is CASSRNRDRGNEQFF.

This clonotype was counted between two and nine times. This chain connects TRBV5-1 to TRBJ2-1; TRBD2 agrees at 13 bases. The CDR3 is 17 amino acids. V lost 0 bases, J lost 8 bases, and 8 bases stayed unmatched. The germline V gene has CDR1 SGHRS and CDR2 YFSETQ. The CDR3 protein is CASSLARTSGSSDEQFF. The CDR3 DNA sequence: TGCGCCAGCAGCTTGGCAAGGACTAGCGGGAGCTCGGATGAGCAGTTCTTC. Combining the CDR3 with reference TRBV5-1 and TRBJ2-1 gives the whole variable domain KAGVTQTPRYLIKTRGQQVTLSCSPISGHRSVSWYQQTPGQGLQFLFEYFSETQRNKGNFPGRFSGRQFSNSRSEMNVSTLELGDSALYLCASSLARTSGSSDEQFFGPGTRLTVL.

In this sample, this clonotype turned up a few times. This chain joins TRBV4-1 and TRBJ2-2, with 14 bases identical to TRBD2. This CDR3 region has 19 residues. Germline loops: CDR1 MGHRA, CDR2 YSYEKL. Trimming at V came to 2 bases and at J to 4 bases, leaving 9 bases not matched to a gene. The CDR3 nucleotides are TGCGCCAGCAGCCAAAGGCGACTAGCGGGGGGGCTTGGCACCGGGGAGCTGTTTTTT. Protein: CASSQRRLAGGLGTGELFF.

The sample holds a few counts of this clonotype. CDR3 region: CATSVEGQGARYF. The DNA for the CDR3 is TGTGCCACCAGCGTGGAGGGACAGGGGGCGAGGTATTTT. V is TRBV15 and J is TRBJ2-3; TRBD1 matches 12 bases. The CDR3 is 13 residues long. J lost 14 bases, V lost 5 bases, and 8 bases had no gene match. Germline assignment: CDR1 LNHNV and CDR2 YYDKDF (reference sequence).

This clonotype was seen repeatedly, ten times or more. This chain links TRBV18 with TRBJ2-3, with 7 positions matching TRBD2. Germline assignment: CDR1 KGHSH and CDR2 LQKENI. There are 15 residues in the CDR3. The V gene end was trimmed by 3 bases and the J gene end by 3 bases; junction bases not matched to a gene: 6. The CDR3 DNA is TGTGCCAGCTCACCTCCAGGGAGGGGAACAGATACGCAGTATTTT. It codes for CASSPPGRGTDTQYF.